The 9 T cell receptor beta chains listed next were all sequenced from one sample in a study of blood T cell repertoires in COVID-19. Assay used: immunoSEQ multiplex PCR; TCRdb lists only in-frame clones, some missing. The data show 45,000 or so clones, 80% seen once. Sequencing used peripheral blood. These receptors were obtained from a man in his 70s with acute or convalescent COVID-19.

The rearrangement joins TRBV18 to TRBJ2-7; possible D gene TRBD1, 5 bases. Trimming cost V 2 bases and J 0 bases, with 11 bases left between them. The CDR3 length is 15 residues. Germline assignment: CDR1 KGHSH and CDR2 LQKENI. Here the CDR3 reads CASSPGAEGSYEQYF. CDR3 bases: TGTGCCAGCTCACCAGGGGCCGAAGGCTCCTACGAGCAGTACTTC. Full variable domain (missing parts from reference TRBV18 and TRBJ2-7): NAGVMQNPRHLVRRRGQEARLRCSPMKGHSHVYWYRQLPEEGLKFMVYLQKENIIDESGMPKERFSAEFPKEGPSILRIQQVVRGDSAAYFCASSPGAEGSYEQYFGPGTRLTVT.

The J gene is TRBJ2-5, the V gene TRBV24-1; TRBD1 aligns across 11 bases. Trimming at V came to 4 bases and at J to 1 base, leaving 7 bases not matched to a gene. The CDR3 contains 17 residues. The V gene's germline CDR1 is KGHDR and CDR2 SFDVKD. CDR3 DNA sequence: TGTGCCACCAGTGACCCCGGACAGGGGGCATTCCAAGAGACCCAGTACTTC. Protein product: CATSDPGQGAFQETQYF.

This clone was seen a handful of times. This chain links TRBV6-4 with TRBJ2-3; TRBD1 is a possible D gene (5 bases). The CDR3 is 15 amino acids. Trimming pared 0 bases from V and 5 bases from J, leaving 12 bases between. Germline V gene data show CDR1 as MRHNA and CDR2 as SNTAGT. The DNA for the CDR3 is TGTGCCAGCAGTGACTCGGCAGGGATGGTAGATACGCAGTATTTT. It specifies CASSDSAGMVDTQYF.

The chain joins TRBV2 to TRBJ1-1; D is possibly TRBD1 (6 bases). The CDR3 is made up of 14 amino acids. CDR1 and CDR2 (germline): SNHLY, FYNNEI. V was clipped by 4 bases and J by 1 base, with 10 bases between them. CDR3 coding DNA: TGTGCCAGCAGTGCGGGCAGGGGGAACACTGAAGCTTTCTTT. Translation gives CASSAGRGNTEAFF.

This chain connects TRBV5-1 to TRBJ1-1, with 7 bases matching TRBD1. V lost 2 bases, J lost 5 bases, and 3 bases stayed unmatched. This CDR3 has 13 residues. From germline, CDR1 is SGHRS and CDR2 YFSETQ. CDR3 sequence: CASSLQGRTEAFF. CDR3 DNA sequence: TGCGCCAGCAGCTTACAGGGGAGGACTGAAGCTTTCTTT.

The chain combines TRBV19 with TRBJ1-5, with TRBD1 identical over 12 bases. The junction had 6 bases not matched to a gene; V was cut back by 2 bases and J by 7 bases. The CDR3 consists of 16 residues. Germline-derived CDR1 and CDR2 are LNHDA and SQIVND (reference sequence). This chain's CDR3 is CASSIRDRGRNQPQHF. In DNA form, the CDR3 reads TGTGCCAGTAGTATAAGGGACAGGGGGCGAAACCAGCCCCAGCATTTT.

This rearrangement joins TRBV6-2 or TRBV6-3 to TRBJ1-2; no clear D. Germline V gene lookup returns CDR1 MNHEY and CDR2 SVGEGT. This CDR3 has 12 residues. With 0 bases removed from V and 7 bases from J, the gap between germline ends came to 6 bases. CDR3 amino acids: CASSYSRGGYTF. CDR3 DNA sequence: TGTGCCAGCAGTTACTCGAGAGGTGGCTACACCTTC.

The rearrangement links TRBV25-1 to TRBJ2-5; 7 bases fit TRBD1. The CDR3 length is 15 residues. The junction had 7 bases not matched to a gene; V was cut back by 5 bases and J by 1 base. Germline V gives CDR1 MGHDK, CDR2 SYGVNS. This CDR3 is CASSPDRAPQETQYF. The DNA of the CDR3 is TGTGCCAGCAGTCCCGACAGGGCCCCCCAAGAGACCCAGTACTTC. Looking up the rest from reference TRBV25-1 and TRBJ2-5 gives the full variable domain: EADIYQTPRYLVIGTGKKITLECSQTMGHDKMYWYQQDPGMELHLIHYSYGVNSTEKGDLSSESTVSRIRTEHFPLTLESARPSHTSQYLCASSPDRAPQETQYFGPGTRLLVL.

This chain uses TRBV4-1 with TRBJ1-1; D is perhaps TRBD1 (6 bases). The germline V gene has CDR1 MGHRA and CDR2 YSYEKL. V lost 4 bases and J lost 0, with 15 bases in between. The length of the CDR3 is 16 residues. The CDR3 region is CASSLGAGLMNTEAFF. CDR3 sequence (DNA): TGCGCCAGCAGCCTGGGGGCTGGGCTTATGAACACTGAAGCTTTCTTT.